This note documents a single TCR beta chain sequence. The antigen is undetermined. The treatment here: roughly 10-day PBMC culture with coronavirus spike peptide pools or control peptides (ViraFEST assay). This sample is part of a study of vaccination and CD4 T cells after COVID-19. Whole-study context: Overlapping peptides of the spike proteins of SARS-CoV-2, HCoV-NL63, HCoV-OC43 and HCoV-229E were used for cell stimulation.

The CDR3 extends over 14 amino acids. With V trimmed by 4 bases and J by 4 bases, 3 bases remained unmatched. The germline V gene has CDR1 MGHDK and CDR2 SYGVNS. The Oncomine TCR Beta short-read assay sequenced DNA from cultured CD4+ T cells. Someone extracted genomic DNA from cultured CD4+ T cells. TCRdb reprocessed the PCR reads with MiXCR, giving one entry per CDR3 protein. The sample yields about 27,000 distinct CDR3 sequences, approximately 60% seen once. V and J are TRBV25-1 and TRBJ2-3, with 9 bases lining up with TRBD1. The receptor was derived from a human donor who received a COVID-19 vaccine. The sequencing used CD4+ T cells from blood, cultured in vitro, collected after SARS-CoV-2 vaccination. CDR3 bases: TGTGCCAGCAGTGGCCGGACAGGGGCAGATACGCAGTATTTT. It specifies CASSGRTGADTQYF.